Listed below are T cell receptor beta chains from one sample, sequenced in a study of human T cells and chemical hapten exposure. TCRdb re-called the RACE reads through MiXCR, storing one row per CDR3 protein. The sample lists some 400,000 distinct CDR3 sequences; around 4.8% were seen once. The sample here was whole blood, taken in connection with sensitization to the hapten diphenylcyclopropenone (DPC). All receptors derive from a woman in her forties or fifties with alopecia areata. Some clones in this sample may be carry-over from other donors' samples. The CDR3 runs from the conserved cysteine through the conserved F or W. The order of the fields is CDR3 DNA, CDR3 protein, clone size, J gene, V gene, D gene. A D gene is named only where the DNA matches it firmly. Clone size is not always given. Where it is, it says once, few, many or a class for expanded clones.

cdr3_nt: TGTGCCAGCATTCTAGGACAAGCGAACACTGAAGCTTTCTTT
cdr3_aa: CASILGQANTEAFF
clone_size: many
j_call: TRBJ1-1
v_call: TRBV12-3/TRBV12-4
d_call: .

cdr3_nt: TGTGCCAGCAGCTTAGCCGGGACACCCAACACTGAAGCTTTCTTT
cdr3_aa: CASSLAGTPNTEAFF
clone_size: many
j_call: TRBJ1-1
v_call: TRBV7-8
d_call: .

cdr3_nt: TGTGCCAGCAGCGTACGTATCAATGAGCAGTTCTTC
cdr3_aa: CASSVRINEQFF
clone_size: many
j_call: TRBJ2-1
v_call: TRBV7-9
d_call: .

cdr3_nt: TGCAGCGTTACGGGGAGGTTCACAGATACGCAGTATTTT
cdr3_aa: CSVTGRFTDTQYF
clone_size: many
j_call: TRBJ2-3
v_call: TRBV29-1
d_call: .

cdr3_nt: TGCGCCAGCAGCCAGGGGCGGGTTCACACAGATACGCAGTATTTT
cdr3_aa: CASSQGRVHTDTQYF
clone_size: many
j_call: TRBJ2-3
v_call: TRBV4-3
d_call: .

cdr3_nt: TGTGCCAGCAGCTCAACTGGTAGCGGGAGTCGGGCCTACGAGCAGTACTTC
cdr3_aa: CASSSTGSGSRAYEQYF
clone_size: many
j_call: TRBJ2-7
v_call: TRBV7-8
d_call: TRBD2

cdr3_nt: TGTGCCAGCAGCTCTGGGTTTCAGGGCAACTATGGCTACACCTTC
cdr3_aa: CASSSGFQGNYGYTF
clone_size: many
j_call: TRBJ1-2
v_call: TRBV7-2
d_call: .

cdr3_nt: TGTGCCAGCAGCCAAGTTAAACTAGCGGGGGGCTACAATGAGCAGTTCTTC
cdr3_aa: CASSQVKLAGGYNEQFF
clone_size: few
j_call: TRBJ2-1
v_call: TRBV3-1
d_call: TRBD2

cdr3_nt: TGTGCCAGCAGTTTACGGTCAGGGGGGGTCCATGACGTCCTGACTTTC
cdr3_aa: CASSLRSGGVHDVLTF
clone_size: many
j_call: TRBJ2-6
v_call: TRBV27
d_call: .

cdr3_nt: TGTGCCAGCAGTGAAGGACAGGCCCAGGAGCAGTACTTC
cdr3_aa: CASSEGQAQEQYF
clone_size: few
j_call: TRBJ2-7
v_call: TRBV6-1
d_call: .

cdr3_nt: TGTGCCAGCAGTGAAGAGTCCAGTCGGACGGTGTTTTTT
cdr3_aa: CASSEESSRTVFF
clone_size: many
j_call: TRBJ2-2
v_call: TRBV6-1
d_call: .

cdr3_nt: TGTGCCAGCAGCCCCCTTCTAGCGGGAAGCACAGATACGCAGTATTTT
cdr3_aa: CASSPLLAGSTDTQYF
clone_size: .
j_call: TRBJ2-3
v_call: TRBV11-2
d_call: TRBD2